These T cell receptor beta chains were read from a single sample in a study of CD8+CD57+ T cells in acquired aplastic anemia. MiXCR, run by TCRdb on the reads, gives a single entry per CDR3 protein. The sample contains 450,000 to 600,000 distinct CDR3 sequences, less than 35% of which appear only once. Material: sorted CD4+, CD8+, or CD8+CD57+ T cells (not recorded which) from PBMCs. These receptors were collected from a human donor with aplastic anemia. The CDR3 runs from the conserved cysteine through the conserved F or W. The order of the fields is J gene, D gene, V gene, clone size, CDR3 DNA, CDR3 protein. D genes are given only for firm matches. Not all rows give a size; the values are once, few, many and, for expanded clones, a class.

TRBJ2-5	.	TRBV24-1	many	TGTGCCACCAGTGTGGCGGGGCAAGAGACCCAGTACTTC	CATSVAGQETQYF
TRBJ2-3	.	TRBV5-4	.	TGTGCCAGCAGCTTGGAGACCAGCGGTCCCACAGATACGCTGTATTTT	CASSLETSGPTDTLYF
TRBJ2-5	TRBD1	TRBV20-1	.	TGCAGTGCCACTCCTCAGGGGGCAAGGGAGACCCAGTACTTC	CSATPQGARETQYF
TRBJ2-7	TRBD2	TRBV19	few	TGTGCCAGTAGTAGCGGGGGTATCGACGAGCAGTACTTC	CASSSGGIDEQYF
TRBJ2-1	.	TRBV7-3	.	TGTGCCAGCAGCCTTAGACAGGTCCGGGTCTTC	CASSLRQVRVF
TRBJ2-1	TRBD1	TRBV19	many	TGTGCCAGTAGTATCGGGCCAGGGGGCCGAAATGAGCAGTTCTTC	CASSIGPGGRNEQFF
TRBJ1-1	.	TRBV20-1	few	TGCAGTGCTGGGGAAGAGGGGGGAAGTCTGAACACTGAAGCTTTCTTT	CSAGEEGGSLNTEAFF
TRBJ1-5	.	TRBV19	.	TGTGCCAGCTCACTCGGTTTGGGCAGGGATCAGCCCCAGCATTTT	CASSLGLGRDQPQHF
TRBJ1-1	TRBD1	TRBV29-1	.	TGCAGCGCCCAGGGGGCAGGGGGAGCTTTCTTT	CSAQGAGGAFF
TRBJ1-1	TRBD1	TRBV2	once	TGTGCCAGCATAGATTTTGTACAGGGGGCGACTGAAGCTTTCTTT	CASIDFVQGATEAFF
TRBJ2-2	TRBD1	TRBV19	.	TGTGCCAGTAGTAAACCCGGGACAGGGGGCGGCCCCTTGGCCGGGGAGCTGTTTTTT	CASSKPGTGGGPLAGELFF
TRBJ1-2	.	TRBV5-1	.	TGCGCCAGCAGCACCCATGGACGGGTAGATGGCTACACCTTC	CASSTHGRVDGYTF
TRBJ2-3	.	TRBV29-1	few	TGCAGCGTTGAAAAGTCCTCAGATACGCAGTATTTT	CSVEKSSDTQYF
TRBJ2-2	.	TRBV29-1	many	TGCAGCGTTGGGAGCCCATCGAACACCGGGGAGCTGTTTTTT	CSVGSPSNTGELFF
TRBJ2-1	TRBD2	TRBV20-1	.	TGCAGTGCTAGGGGAGCGGGAAACTACAATGAGCAGTTCTTC	CSARGAGNYNEQFF
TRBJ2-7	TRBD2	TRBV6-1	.	TGTGCCAGCAGTGGGACCGGGACTAGCGGGAGGGCCCGGAGGTACGAGCAGTACTTC	CASSGTGTSGRARRYEQYF
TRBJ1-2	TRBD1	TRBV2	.	TGTGCCAGCAGTGGAGACAGGGGGATGAACTATGGCTACACCTTC	CASSGDRGMNYGYTF
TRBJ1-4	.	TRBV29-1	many	TGCAGCGTTGGAGGGGCTGGTAATGAAAAACTGTTTTTT	CSVGGAGNEKLFF
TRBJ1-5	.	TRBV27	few	TGTGCCAGCAGTTTAGGACCTCGGGACGGGAGCAATCAGCCCCAGCATTTT	CASSLGPRDGSNQPQHF
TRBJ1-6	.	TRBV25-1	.	TGTGCCAGCTTGGCCGTGGATAATTCACCCCTCCACTTT	CASLAVDNSPLHF
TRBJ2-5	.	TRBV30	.	TGTGCCTGGAGTGTACCAGGCCCCGCAGAGACCCAGTACTTC	CAWSVPGPAETQYF
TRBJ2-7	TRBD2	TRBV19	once	TGTGCCAGTAGAACTAGCGACTCCTACGAGCAGTACTTC	CASRTSDSYEQYF
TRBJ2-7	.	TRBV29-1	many	TGCAGCGTTGAAGGAAGTACAGCGATAGAGGGGGAGCAGTACTTC	CSVEGSTAIEGEQYF
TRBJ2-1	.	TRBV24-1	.	TGTGCCGATAAGGGAATCTACAATGAGCAGTTCTTC	CADKGIYNEQFF
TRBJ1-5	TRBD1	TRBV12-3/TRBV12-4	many	TGTGCCAGCACCTGGGACAGAAGGAATCAGCCCCAGCATTTT	CASTWDRRNQPQHF
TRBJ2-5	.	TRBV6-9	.	TGTGCCAGCAGTTATCTTGTAGGCAAGGAGACCCAGTACTTC	CASSYLVGKETQYF
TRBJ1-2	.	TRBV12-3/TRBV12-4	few	TGTGCCAGCAGTTTCTCCACCTCAGCAGTTTATTTCTTC	CASSFSTSAVYFF
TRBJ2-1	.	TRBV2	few	TGTGCCAGCAGTGGATTCGATAGTCGCAAGGAGCAGTTCTTC	CASSGFDSRKEQFF
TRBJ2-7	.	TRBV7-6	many	TGTGCCAGCAGCCGGACAGTAGTTGGCGAGCAGTACTTC	CASSRTVVGEQYF
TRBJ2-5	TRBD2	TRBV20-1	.	TGCAGTGCTAGAGATCTACGAGCGGGAGGAGCGGAGACCCAGTACTTC	CSARDLRAGGAETQYF
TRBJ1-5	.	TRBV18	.	TGTGCCAGCTCACCACCGCCGGGCCGTGGGCCCCAGCATTTT	CASSPPPGRGPQHF
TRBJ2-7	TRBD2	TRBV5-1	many	TGCGCCAGCAGCTTGGTTCTAGCGGGAGACGAGCAGTACTTC	CASSLVLAGDEQYF
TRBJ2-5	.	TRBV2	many	TGTGCCAGCAGTGAATATGGTACGGGGGTAGAGACCCAGTACTTC	CASSEYGTGVETQYF
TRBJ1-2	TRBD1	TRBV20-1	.	TGCAGTGCTAGACCTCCGGGTAGCGACAGGGGCTTTAACTATGGCTACACCTTC	CSARPPGSDRGFNYGYTF
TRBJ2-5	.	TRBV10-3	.	TGTGCCATCAGTGAGTCAGGGCCTACCCAAGAGACCCAGTACTTC	CAISESGPTQETQYF
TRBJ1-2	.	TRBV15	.	TGTGCCACCAGCGGGGGTGGGACCACTAACTATGGCTACACCTTC	CATSGGGTTNYGYTF
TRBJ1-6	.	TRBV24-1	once	TGTGCCACCGACAGCTATTCACCCCTCCACTTT	CATDSYSPLHF
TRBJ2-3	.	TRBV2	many	TGTGCCAACGGACAGAGGGGCCCAGATACGCAGTATTTT	CANGQRGPDTQYF
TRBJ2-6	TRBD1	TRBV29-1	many	TGCAGCGTCCGCTCCAGACAGGGAACATCCGGGGCCAACGTCCTGACTTTC	CSVRSRQGTSGANVLTF
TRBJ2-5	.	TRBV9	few	TGTGCCAGCAGCGTAGGGAGGGCCGGTGAGACCCAGTACTTC	CASSVGRAGETQYF
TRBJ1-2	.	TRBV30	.	TGTGCCTGGAAGGGCAGGGAGGCAGGCTATGGCTGCACCTTC	CAWKGREAGYGCTF
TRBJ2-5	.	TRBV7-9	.	TGTGCCAGCAGCCCTTATGGAGGGACAGCTCAAGAGACCCAGTACTTC	CASSPYGGTAQETQYF
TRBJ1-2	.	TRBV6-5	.	TGTGCCAGCAGTTACGTCAGGATGGGCCATGGCTACGCCTTC	CASSYVRMGHGYAF
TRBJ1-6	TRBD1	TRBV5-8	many	TGTGCCAGCAGCCGACAGGGGGCAGAGTCACCCCTCCACTTT	CASSRQGAESPLHF
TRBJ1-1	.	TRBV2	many	TGTGCCAGCAGTGTTGTCGGGACTGAAGCTTTCTTT	CASSVVGTEAFF
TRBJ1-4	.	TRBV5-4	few	TGTGCCAGCAGCCTCTCTGAGGGCGGGCCACTGTTTTTT	CASSLSEGGPLFF
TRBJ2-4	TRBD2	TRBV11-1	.	TGTGCCAGCAGCTTATCATTGGTGACTAGCGGTACTCTAGCCAAAAACATTCAGTACTTC	CASSLSLVTSGTLAKNIQYF
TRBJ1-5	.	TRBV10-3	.	TGTGCCATCAGTTACGGGGGGAATCAGCCCCAGCATTTT	CAISYGGNQPQHF
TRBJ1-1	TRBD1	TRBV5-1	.	TGCGCCAGCAGCGCTGGGACAGGGGTGACGACTGAAGCTTTCTTT	CASSAGTGVTTEAFF
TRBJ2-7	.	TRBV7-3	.	TGTGCCAGCAGTTCTCCTGGTCTTCGCTACGAGCAGTACTTC	CASSSPGLRYEQYF
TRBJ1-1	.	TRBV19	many	TGTGCCTGCCTCCGGGACTTCCTATCAACTGAAGCTTTCTTT	CACLRDFLSTEAFF
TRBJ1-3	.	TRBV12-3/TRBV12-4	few	TGTGCCAGCAGTTCTTGGTGGGGGCCAATCTCTGGAAACACCATATATTTT	CASSSWWGPISGNTIYF
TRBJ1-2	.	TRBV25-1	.	TGTGCCAGCAGTGTACAGGCGACTAACTATGGCTACACCTTC	CASSVQATNYGYTF
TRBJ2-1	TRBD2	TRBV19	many	TGTGCCAGTAGTATAGATGGAGGACTAGCGAATGAGCAGTTCTTC	CASSIDGGLANEQFF
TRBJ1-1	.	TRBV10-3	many	TGTGCCATCAGTCCAGGCCCAGGGAATGAAGCTTTCTTT	CAISPGPGNEAFF